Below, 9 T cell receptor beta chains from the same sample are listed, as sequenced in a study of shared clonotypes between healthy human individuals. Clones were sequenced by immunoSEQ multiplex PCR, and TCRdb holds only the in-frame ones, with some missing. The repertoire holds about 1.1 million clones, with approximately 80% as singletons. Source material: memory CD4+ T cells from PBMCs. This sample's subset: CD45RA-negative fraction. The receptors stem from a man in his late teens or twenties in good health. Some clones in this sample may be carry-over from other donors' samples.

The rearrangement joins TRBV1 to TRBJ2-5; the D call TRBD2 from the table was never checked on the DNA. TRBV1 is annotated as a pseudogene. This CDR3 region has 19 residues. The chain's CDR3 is CTSSPPGLAGGPVGETQYF. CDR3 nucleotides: TGCACCAGCAGCCCCCCGGGACTAGCGGGAGGGCCTGTCGGGGAGACCCAGTACTTC.

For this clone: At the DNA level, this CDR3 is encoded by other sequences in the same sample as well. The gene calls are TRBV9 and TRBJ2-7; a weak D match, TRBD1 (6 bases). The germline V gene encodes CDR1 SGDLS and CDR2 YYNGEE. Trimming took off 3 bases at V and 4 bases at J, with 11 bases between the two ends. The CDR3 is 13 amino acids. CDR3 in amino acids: CASSAPQGYEQYF. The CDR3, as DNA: TGTGCCAGCAGCGCACCGCAGGGGTACGAGCAGTACTTC.

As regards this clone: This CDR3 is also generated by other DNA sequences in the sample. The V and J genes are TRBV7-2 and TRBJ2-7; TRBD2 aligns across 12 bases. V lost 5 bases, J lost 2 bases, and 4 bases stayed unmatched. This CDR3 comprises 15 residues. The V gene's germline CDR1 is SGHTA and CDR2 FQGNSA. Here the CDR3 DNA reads TGTGCCAGCAGCCTAGGACTAGCGGGAACCTACGAGCAGTACTTC. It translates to CASSLGLAGTYEQYF.

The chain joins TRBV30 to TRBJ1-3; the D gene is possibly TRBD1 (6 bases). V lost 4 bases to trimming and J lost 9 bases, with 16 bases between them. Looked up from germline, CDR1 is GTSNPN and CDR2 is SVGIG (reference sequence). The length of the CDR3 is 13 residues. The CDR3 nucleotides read TGTGCCTGGAATTCGGGGGCGGGCGGCACCATATATTTT. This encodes CAWNSGAGGTIYF. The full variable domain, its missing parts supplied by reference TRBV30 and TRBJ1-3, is SQTIHQWPATLVQPVGSPLSLECTVEGTSNPNLYWYRQAAGRGLQLLFYSVGIGQISSEVPQNLSASRPQDRQFILSSKKLLLSDSGFYLCAWNSGAGGTIYFGEGSWLTVV.

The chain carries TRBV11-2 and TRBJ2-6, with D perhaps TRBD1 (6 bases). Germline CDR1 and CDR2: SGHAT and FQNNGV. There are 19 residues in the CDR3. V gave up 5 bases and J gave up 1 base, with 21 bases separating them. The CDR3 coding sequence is TGTGCCAGCAGCACCCGCTTTGGCAGGGGCCTTTCTGGGGCCAACGTCCTGACTTTC. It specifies CASSTRFGRGLSGANVLTF. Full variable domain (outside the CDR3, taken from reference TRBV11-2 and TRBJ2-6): EAGVAQSPRYKIIEKRQSVAFWCNPISGHATLYWYQQILGQGPKLLIQFQNNGVVDDSQLPKDRFSAERLKGVDSTLKIQPAKLEDSAVYLCASSTRFGRGLSGANVLTFGAGSRLTVL.

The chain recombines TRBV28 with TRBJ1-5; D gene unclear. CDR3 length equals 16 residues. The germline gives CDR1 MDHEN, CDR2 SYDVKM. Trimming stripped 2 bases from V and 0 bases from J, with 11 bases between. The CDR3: CASSLEGQYSNQPQHF. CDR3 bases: TGTGCCAGCAGTTTAGAAGGGCAGTATAGCAATCAGCCCCAGCATTTT.

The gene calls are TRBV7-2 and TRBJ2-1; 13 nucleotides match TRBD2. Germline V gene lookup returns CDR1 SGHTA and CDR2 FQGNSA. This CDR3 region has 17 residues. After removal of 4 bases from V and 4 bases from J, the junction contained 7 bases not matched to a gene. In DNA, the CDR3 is TGTGCCAGCAGCTCGGGACTAGCGGGAAGGGGATACAATGAGCAGTTCTTC. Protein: CASSSGLAGRGYNEQFF.

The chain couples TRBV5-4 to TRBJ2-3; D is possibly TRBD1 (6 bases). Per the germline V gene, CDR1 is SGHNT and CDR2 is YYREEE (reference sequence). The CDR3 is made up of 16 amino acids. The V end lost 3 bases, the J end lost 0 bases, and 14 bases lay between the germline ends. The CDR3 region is CASSWDVGGSTDTQYF. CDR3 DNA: TGTGCCAGCAGCTGGGATGTAGGGGGTAGCACAGATACGCAGTATTTT.

The CDR3 sequence is CASSDPGQGYYGYTF. The CDR3 nucleotides are TGTGCCAGCAGCGATCCGGGACAGGGTTACTATGGCTACACCTTC. The V call is TRBV28, the J call TRBJ1-2; 9 nucleotides agree with TRBD1. The junction had 8 bases not matched to a gene; V was cut back by 6 bases and J by 3 bases. Germline-derived CDR1 and CDR2 are MDHEN and SYDVKM. This CDR3 contains 15 residues.